What follows are 7 T cell receptor beta chains derived from one specimen sequenced in a study of cytomegalovirus exposure and HLA in healthy donors. In the PCR, 60 Vbeta and 13 Jbeta primers were used. The method was immunoSEQ multiplex PCR; TCRdb's version includes in-frame clones alone and lacks a portion of them. The sample carries 74,000 or so clones, over 70% recorded once. The sample taken for sequencing was PBMCs. The receptor source for this set is a male donor in good health and CMV-seropositive.

This clone turned up a few times. This chain joins TRBV6-8 and TRBJ1-5; possible D gene TRBD1, 5 bases. Trimming removed 5 bases from V and 7 bases from J, with 12 bases in between. Germline V gene lookup returns CDR1 MNHGY and CDR2 SAAAGT. The CDR3 has 13 residues. The CDR3 loop reads CASSLPRGQPQHF. As DNA, the CDR3 is TGTGCCAGCAGTCTACCACGGGGGCAGCCCCAGCATTTT.

The rearrangement links TRBV6-1 to TRBJ1-4; maybe TRBD1 (6 bases). The germline V gene encodes CDR1 MNHNS and CDR2 SASEGT. CDR3 length: 16 residues. V was cut by 0 bases and J by 8 bases, with 16 bases left in between. CDR3: CASSEAPGGAREKLFF. Here the CDR3 DNA reads TGTGCCAGCAGTGAAGCTCCCGGGGGGGCAAGGGAAAAACTGTTTTTT.

The gene calls are TRBV2 and TRBJ2-5, with D possibly TRBD2 on 7 matching bases. The J call may not be correct, given that the DNA end is closer to TRBJ2-7. The CDR3 runs 12 residues. From germline, CDR1 is SNHLY and CDR2 FYNNEI. The CDR3 coding sequence is TGTGCCAGCAGGTGGGGGGGCGACGAGCAGTACTTC. It specifies CASRWGGDEQYF.

The rearrangement uses TRBV19 and TRBJ1-1, with D perhaps matching TRBD1 (5 bases). Germline V CDR1 and CDR2: LNHDA, SQIVND (reference sequence). The CDR3 has 13 amino acids. Trimming cost V 7 bases and J 8 bases, with 17 bases left between them. CDR3 loop: CASTNQGIAEAFF. The DNA for the CDR3 is TGTGCCAGTACCAATCAGGGTATAGCCGAAGCTTTCTTT.

In DNA form, the CDR3 reads TGTGCCAGCAGAATCCGGGACTCGAAACGGGATGAGCAGTTCTTC. Translating it yields CASRIRDSKRDEQFF. The genes are TRBV27 and TRBJ2-1, with a weak D call TRBD2 (6 bases). The CDR3 length is 15 residues. CDR1 MNHEY and CDR2 SMNVEV come from the germline V gene (reference sequence). The V end lost 6 bases, the J end lost 8 bases, and 20 bases lay between the germline ends.

This clone has just a few counts. V and J are TRBV2 and TRBJ2-5; D is unclear. V was shortened by 2 bases and J by 2 bases, with 9 bases between the two germline ends. This CDR3 is 14 amino acids long. The germline V gene encodes CDR1 SNHLY and CDR2 FYNNEI. In nucleotides, the CDR3 is TGTGCCAGCAGTGAATTTGCGTCTCAAGAGACCCAGTACTTC. It is translated as CASSEFASQETQYF.

The chain employs TRBV28 and TRBJ2-7; 7 bases are a match to TRBD2. The germline CDR1 and CDR2 sequences are MDHEN and SYDVKM. CDR3 length equals 15 residues. The ends lost 0 bases at V and 6 bases at J; junction bases unmatched: 8. The DNA for the CDR3 is TGTGCCAGCAGTTTATGGGGCGGGAGTTCCCGCGAGCAGTACTTC. It translates to CASSLWGGSSREQYF.